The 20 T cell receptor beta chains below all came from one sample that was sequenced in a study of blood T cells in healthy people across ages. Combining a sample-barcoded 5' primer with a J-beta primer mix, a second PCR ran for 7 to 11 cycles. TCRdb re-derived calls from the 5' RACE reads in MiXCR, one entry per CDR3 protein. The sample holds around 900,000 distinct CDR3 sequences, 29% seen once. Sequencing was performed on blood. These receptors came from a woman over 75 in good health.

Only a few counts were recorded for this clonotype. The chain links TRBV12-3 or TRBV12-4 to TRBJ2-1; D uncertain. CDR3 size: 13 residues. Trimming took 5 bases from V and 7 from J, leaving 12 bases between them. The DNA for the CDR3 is TGTGCCAGCAGTCACCCCGTCGGGAATGAGCAGTTCTTC. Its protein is CASSHPVGNEQFF.

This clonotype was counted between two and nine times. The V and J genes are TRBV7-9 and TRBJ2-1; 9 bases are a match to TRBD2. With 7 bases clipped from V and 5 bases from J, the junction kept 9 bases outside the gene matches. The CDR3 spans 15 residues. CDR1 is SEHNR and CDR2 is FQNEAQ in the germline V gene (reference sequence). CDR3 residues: CASKADSGGNNEQFF. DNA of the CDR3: TGTGCCAGCAAGGCGGACAGCGGGGGGAACAATGAGCAGTTCTTC.

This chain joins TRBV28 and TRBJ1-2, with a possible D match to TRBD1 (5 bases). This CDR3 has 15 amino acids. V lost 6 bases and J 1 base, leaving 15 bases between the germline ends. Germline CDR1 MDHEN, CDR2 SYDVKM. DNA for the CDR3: TGTGCCAGCAGCACCGGACTGGGACTTAACTATGGCTACACCTTC. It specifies CASSTGLGLNYGYTF.

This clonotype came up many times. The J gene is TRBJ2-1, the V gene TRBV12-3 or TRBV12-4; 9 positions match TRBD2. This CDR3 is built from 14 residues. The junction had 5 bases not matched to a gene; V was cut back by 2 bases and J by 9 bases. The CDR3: CASSLPERGAEQFF. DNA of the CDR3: TGTGCCAGCAGTTTACCAGAGCGGGGGGCTGAGCAGTTCTTC.

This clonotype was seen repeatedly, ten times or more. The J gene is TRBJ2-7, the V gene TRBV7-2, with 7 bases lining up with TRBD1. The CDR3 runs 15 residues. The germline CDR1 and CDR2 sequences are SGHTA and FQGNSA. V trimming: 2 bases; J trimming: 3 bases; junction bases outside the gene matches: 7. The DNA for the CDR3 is TGTGCCAGCAGCTTAAGAATACCAGGGGGCTACGAGCAGTACTTC. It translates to CASSLRIPGGYEQYF.

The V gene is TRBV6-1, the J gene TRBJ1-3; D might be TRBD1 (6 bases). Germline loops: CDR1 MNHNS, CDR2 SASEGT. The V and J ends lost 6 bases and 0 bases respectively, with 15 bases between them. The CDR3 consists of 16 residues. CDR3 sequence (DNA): TGTGCCAGCAGCAGGGGAATTACGAGCTCTGGAAACACCATATATTTT. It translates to CASSRGITSSGNTIYF.

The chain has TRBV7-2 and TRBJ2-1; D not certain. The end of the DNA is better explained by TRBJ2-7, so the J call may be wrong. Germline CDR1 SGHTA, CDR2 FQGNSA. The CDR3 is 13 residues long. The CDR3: CASSFGSYNEQYF. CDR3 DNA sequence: TGTGCCAGCAGCTTCGGTTCCTACAATGAGCAGTACTTC.

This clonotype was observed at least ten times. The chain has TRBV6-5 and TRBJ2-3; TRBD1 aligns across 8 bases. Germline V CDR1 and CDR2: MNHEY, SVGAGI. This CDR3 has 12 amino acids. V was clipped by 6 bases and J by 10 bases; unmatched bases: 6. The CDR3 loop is CASRPTTGAQYF. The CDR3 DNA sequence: TGTGCCAGCAGACCCACGACAGGGGCGCAGTATTTT.

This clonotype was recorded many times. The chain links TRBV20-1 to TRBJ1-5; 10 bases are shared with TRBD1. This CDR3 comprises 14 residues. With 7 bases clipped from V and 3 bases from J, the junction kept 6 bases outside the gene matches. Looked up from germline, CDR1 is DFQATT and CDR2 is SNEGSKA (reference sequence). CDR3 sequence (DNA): TGCAGTGTCCCGGACAGGGGGGACAATCAGCCCCAGCATTTT. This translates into CSVPDRGDNQPQHF.

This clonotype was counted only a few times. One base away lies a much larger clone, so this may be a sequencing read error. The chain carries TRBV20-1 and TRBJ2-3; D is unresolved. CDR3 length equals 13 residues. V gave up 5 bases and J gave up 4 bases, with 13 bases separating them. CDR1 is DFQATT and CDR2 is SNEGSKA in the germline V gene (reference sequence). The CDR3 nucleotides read TGCAGTGCTCCAGCCAACCCCGCAGATACGCAGTATTTT. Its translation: CSAPANPADTQYF.

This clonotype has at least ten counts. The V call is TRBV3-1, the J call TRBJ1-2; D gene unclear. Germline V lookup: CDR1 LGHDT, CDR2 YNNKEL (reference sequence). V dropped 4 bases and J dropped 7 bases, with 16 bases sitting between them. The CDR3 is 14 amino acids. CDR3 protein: CASSLSGLEGGYTF. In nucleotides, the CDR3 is TGTGCCAGCAGCCTCTCAGGCCTTGAGGGTGGCTACACCTTC.

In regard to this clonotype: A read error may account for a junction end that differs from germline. CDR3 sequence reads: CSAKHRVKGERFF. The CDR3 nucleotides read TGCAGTGCGAAGCACAGGGTAAAAGGGGAGCGGTTTTTT. The chain carries TRBV20-1 and TRBJ2-2, with a tentative D call TRBD1 (6 bases). CDR1 and CDR2 (germline): DFQATT, SNEGSKA (reference sequence). This CDR3 spans 13 amino acids.

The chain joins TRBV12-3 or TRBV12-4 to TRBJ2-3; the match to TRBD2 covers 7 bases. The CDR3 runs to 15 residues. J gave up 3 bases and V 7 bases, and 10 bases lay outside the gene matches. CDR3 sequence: CASKVGLVMTDTQYF. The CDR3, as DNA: TGTGCCAGCAAGGTCGGACTAGTGATGACAGATACGCAGTATTTT.

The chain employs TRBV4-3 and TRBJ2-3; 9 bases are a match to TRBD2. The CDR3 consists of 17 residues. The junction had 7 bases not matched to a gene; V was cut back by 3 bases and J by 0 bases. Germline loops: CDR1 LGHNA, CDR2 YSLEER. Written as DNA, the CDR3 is TGCGCCAGCAGCCAGGACCCTAGCGGGATAAGCACAGATACGCAGTATTTT. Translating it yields CASSQDPSGISTDTQYF.

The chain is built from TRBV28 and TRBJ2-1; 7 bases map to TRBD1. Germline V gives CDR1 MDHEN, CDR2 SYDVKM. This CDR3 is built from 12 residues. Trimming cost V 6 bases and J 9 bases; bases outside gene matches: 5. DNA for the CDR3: TGTGCCAGCAGGCCTACAGGGGTTGAGCAGTTCTTC. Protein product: CASRPTGVEQFF.

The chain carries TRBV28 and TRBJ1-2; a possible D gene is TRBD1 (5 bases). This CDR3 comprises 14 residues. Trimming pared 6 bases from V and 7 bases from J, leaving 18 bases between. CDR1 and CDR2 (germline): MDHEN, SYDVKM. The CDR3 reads CASRLWEGYGGYTF. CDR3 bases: TGTGCCAGCAGGTTGTGGGAGGGGTACGGTGGCTACACCTTC.

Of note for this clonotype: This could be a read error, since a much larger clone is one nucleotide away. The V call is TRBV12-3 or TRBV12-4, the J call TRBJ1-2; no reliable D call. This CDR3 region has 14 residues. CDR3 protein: CAGSQTGVGYGYTF. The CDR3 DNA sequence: TGTGCCGGCAGCCAGACTGGGGTCGGCTATGGCTACACCTTC.

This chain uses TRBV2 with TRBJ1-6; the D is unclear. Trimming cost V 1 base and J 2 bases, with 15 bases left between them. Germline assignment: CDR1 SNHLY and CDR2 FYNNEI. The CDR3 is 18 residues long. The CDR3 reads CASSEGRGGRTYNSPLHF. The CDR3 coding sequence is TGTGCCAGCAGTGAAGGGAGAGGAGGAAGGACCTATAATTCACCCCTCCACTTT.

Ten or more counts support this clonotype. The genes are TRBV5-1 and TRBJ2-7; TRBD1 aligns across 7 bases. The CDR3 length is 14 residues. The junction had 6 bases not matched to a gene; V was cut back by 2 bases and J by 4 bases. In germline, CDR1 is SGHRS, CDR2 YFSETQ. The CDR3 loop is CASSLQGPSYEQYF. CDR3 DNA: TGCGCCAGCAGCTTACAGGGGCCGTCGTACGAGCAGTACTTC.

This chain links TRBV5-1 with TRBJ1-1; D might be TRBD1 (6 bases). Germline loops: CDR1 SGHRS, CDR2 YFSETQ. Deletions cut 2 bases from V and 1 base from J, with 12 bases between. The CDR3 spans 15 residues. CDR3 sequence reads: CASSLQGGGNTEAFF. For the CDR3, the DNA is TGCGCCAGCAGCTTACAGGGAGGAGGGAACACTGAAGCTTTCTTT.